This record concerns one TCR beta chain sequence. This clone's antigen is unknown. Per-base quality was not reported, and no clone a single base away is much larger than it. Receptors were amplified or captured by the immunoSEQ multiplex PCR assay. The source is immuneACCESS, and TCRdb retained only in-frame sequences with V and J called. Part of the clones is not carried over; for the studies checked, unresolved V genes explain less than half of this, and the remainder is unexplained. The sample yields under 70,000 clones; approximately 90% were counted once. The ten top clones hold 1% to 1.5% of the sample. In the germline V gene, CDR1 corresponds to SGHVS and CDR2 to FNYEAQ. The trim is 5 bases for V and 2 bases for J, with a gap of 14 bases between the germline ends. The CDR3 goes from the cysteine to the phenylalanine over 15 residues. The sequence is cut down to CDR3 DNA, 45 bases in frame from base 1.

This record belongs to a study of T cell changes during pregnancy in multiple sclerosis (dated by TCRdb to the late 2010s). Background on the whole study: Changes in the T cell repertoire over the course of pregnancy were examined in this study in women with multiple sclerosis.

The sequence was obtained from a female donor with multiple sclerosis, enrolled in a pregnancy study. The V and J genes are TRBV7-6 and TRBJ2-3; possibly the D gene is TRBD2, per 5 matching bases. The source was peripheral blood, collected in the second trimester of pregnancy. The CDR3 reads as follows: CASSRTEVFTDTQYF. The sequenced DNA is TGTGCCAGCAGCCGGACGGAGGTCTTCACAGATACGCAGTATTTT.